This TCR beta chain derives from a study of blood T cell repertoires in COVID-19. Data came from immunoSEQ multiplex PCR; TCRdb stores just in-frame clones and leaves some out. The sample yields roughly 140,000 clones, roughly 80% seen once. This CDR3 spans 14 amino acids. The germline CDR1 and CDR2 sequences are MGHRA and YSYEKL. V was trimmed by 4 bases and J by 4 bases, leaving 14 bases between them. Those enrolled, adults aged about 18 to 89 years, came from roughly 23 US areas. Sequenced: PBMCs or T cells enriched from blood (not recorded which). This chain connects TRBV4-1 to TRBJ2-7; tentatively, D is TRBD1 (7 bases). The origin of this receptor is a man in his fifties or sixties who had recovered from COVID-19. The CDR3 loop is CASSPGDSGYEQYF. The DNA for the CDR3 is TGCGCCAGCAGCCCCGGGGACAGCGGGTACGAGCAGTACTTC.